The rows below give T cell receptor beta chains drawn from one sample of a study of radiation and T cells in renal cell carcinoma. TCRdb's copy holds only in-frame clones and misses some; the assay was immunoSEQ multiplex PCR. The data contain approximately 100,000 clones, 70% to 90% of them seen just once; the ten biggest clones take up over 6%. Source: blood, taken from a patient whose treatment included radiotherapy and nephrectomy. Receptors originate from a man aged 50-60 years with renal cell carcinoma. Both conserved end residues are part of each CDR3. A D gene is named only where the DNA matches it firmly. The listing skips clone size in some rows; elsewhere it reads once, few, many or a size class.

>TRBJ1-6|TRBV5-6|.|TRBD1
CASSLEATGAWNSPLHF
TGTGCCAGCAGCTTGGAGGCGACAGGGGCCTGGAATTCACCCCTCCACTTT
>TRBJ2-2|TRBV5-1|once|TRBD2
CASSGGGGTGELFF
TGCGCCAGCAGCGGAGGCGGGGGGACCGGGGAGCTGTTTTTT
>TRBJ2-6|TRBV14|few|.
CASSLMPPGWDRSGANVLTF
TGTGCCAGCAGCCTCATGCCCCCAGGGTGGGATCGCTCTGGGGCCAACGTCCTGACTTTC
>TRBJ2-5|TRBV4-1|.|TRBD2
CASSPRPSGRALETQYF
TGCGCCAGCAGCCCCAGACCTAGCGGGAGGGCCTTGGAGACCCAGTACTTC
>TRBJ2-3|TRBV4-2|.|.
CASSQDLGADTQYF
TGTGCCAGCAGCCAAGATCTAGGGGCAGATACGCAGTATTTT
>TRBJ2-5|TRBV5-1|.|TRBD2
CASSLGAGGEETQYF
TGCGCCAGCAGCTTGGGTGCGGGAGGGGAAGAGACCCAGTACTTC
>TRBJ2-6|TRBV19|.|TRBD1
CASSTPDRGRTGANVLTF
TGTGCCAGTAGTACTCCGGACAGGGGTCGGACTGGGGCCAACGTCCTGACTTTC
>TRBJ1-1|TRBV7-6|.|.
CASSPPKGSWGTEAFF
TGTGCCAGCAGTCCGCCCAAGGGGAGTTGGGGCACTGAAGCTTTCTTT
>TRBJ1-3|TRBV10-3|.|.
CAITNSGNTIYF
TGTGCCATCACCAACTCTGGAAACACCATATATTTT
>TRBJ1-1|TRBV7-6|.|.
CASSSDRNTEAFF
TGTGCCAGCAGCTCCGACAGGAACACTGAAGCTTTCTTT
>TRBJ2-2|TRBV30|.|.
CACHPRTASTGELFF
TGTGCCTGTCACCCGAGGACTGCCAGCACCGGGGAGCTGTTTTTT
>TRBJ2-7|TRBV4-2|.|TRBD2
CASSRGLAGTINSYEQYF
TGTGCCAGCAGCCGTGGACTAGCGGGAACTATAAACTCCTACGAGCAGTACTTC
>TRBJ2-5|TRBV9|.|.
CASSVGTLSETQYF
TGTGCCAGCAGCGTAGGGACCCTTTCAGAGACCCAGTACTTC
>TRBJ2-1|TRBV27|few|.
CASRASYNEQFF
TGTGCCAGCAGGGCTTCCTACAATGAGCAGTTCTTC
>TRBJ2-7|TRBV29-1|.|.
CSVEDNRAEQYF
TGCAGCGTAGAAGACAACAGGGCCGAGCAGTACTTC
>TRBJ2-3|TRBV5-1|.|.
CASSSGSTDTQYF
TGCGCCAGCAGCTCAGGGAGCACAGATACGCAGTATTTT
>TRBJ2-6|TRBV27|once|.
CASREGGASGANVLTF
TGTGCCAGCAGAGAGGGAGGCGCCTCTGGGGCCAACGTCCTGACTTTC
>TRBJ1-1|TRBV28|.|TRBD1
CASILTGKLTEAFF
TGTGCCAGCATTCTGACAGGGAAGTTGACTGAAGCTTTCTTT
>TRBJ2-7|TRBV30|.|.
CAWSVRGDEQYF
TGTGCCTGGAGTGTACGTGGGGACGAGCAGTACTTC
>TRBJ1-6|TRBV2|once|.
CASSELSYMSSYNSPLHF
TGTGCCAGCAGTGAACTGAGCTACATGAGCTCCTATAATTCACCCCTCCACTTT
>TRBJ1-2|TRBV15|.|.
CATSKYSRERGDGYTF
TGTGCCACCAGCAAATATTCGAGGGAGCGAGGGGATGGCTACACCTTC
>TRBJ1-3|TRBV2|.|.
CASMGPGNTIYF
TGTGCCAGCATGGGGCCTGGAAACACCATATATTTT
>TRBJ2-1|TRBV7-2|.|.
CASSFPNGVRGDEQFF
TGTGCCAGCAGCTTTCCGAACGGTGTCAGGGGCGATGAGCAGTTCTTC
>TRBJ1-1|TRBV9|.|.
CASSNSGLLGEAFF
TGTGCCAGCAGTAATTCGGGCCTCTTGGGTGAAGCTTTCTTT
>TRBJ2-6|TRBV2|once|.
CASRGLSANVLTF
TGTGCCAGCAGAGGACTTTCGGCCAACGTCCTGACTTTC
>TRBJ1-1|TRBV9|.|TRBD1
CASSDQRQGLRNTEAFF
TGTGCCAGCAGCGACCAACGACAGGGGCTACGGAACACTGAAGCTTTCTTT
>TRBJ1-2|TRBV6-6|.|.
CASSYLQGNNYGYTF
TGTGCCAGCAGTTACTTGCAGGGAAACAACTATGGCTACACCTTC
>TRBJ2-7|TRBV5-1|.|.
CASTPRGKGTFYEQYF
TGCGCCAGCACCCCTCGGGGGAAGGGGACTTTCTACGAGCAGTACTTC
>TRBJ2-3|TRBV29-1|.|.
CSVVSGADTQYF
TGCAGCGTTGTGTCAGGCGCAGATACGCAGTATTTT